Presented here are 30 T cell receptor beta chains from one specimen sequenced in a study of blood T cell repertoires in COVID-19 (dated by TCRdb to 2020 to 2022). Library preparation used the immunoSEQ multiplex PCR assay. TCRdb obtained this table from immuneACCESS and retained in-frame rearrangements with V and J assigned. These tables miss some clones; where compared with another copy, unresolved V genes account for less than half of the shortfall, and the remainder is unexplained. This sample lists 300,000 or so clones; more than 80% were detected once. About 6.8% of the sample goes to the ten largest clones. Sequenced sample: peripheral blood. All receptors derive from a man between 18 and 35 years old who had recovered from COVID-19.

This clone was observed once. For the CDR3, the DNA is TGTGCCAGCTCACCTAAAATATGGGTGGCAGGGCCGGTCACTGAAGCTTTCTTT. It translates to CASSPKIWVAGPVTEAFF. This chain connects TRBV18 to TRBJ1-1; D possibly corresponds to TRBD1 (5 bases). This CDR3 is 18 amino acids long. V lost 3 bases to trimming and J lost 4 bases, with 24 bases between them. Germline CDR1 KGHSH, CDR2 LQKENI.

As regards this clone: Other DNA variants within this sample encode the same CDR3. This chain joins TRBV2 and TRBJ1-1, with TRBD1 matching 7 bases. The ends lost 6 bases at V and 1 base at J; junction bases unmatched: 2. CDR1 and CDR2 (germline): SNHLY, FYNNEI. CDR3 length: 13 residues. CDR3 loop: CASRGQANTEAFF. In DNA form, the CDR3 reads TGTGCCAGCAGAGGACAGGCGAACACTGAAGCTTTCTTT.

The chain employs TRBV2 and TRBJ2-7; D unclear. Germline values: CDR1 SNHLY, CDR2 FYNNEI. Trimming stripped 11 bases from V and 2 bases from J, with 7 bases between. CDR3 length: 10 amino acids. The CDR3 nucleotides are TGTGCCCTTCGAGCCTACGAGCAGTACTTC. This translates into CALRAYEQYF.

Here the CDR3 DNA reads TGCGCCAGCAGCTCCGGACAGGGAGTGGCCGGGGAGCTGTTTTTT. It specifies CASSSGQGVAGELFF. This chain connects TRBV5-1 to TRBJ2-2; 8 positions agree with TRBD1. The V gene's germline CDR1 is SGHRS and CDR2 YFSETQ. CDR3 size: 15 residues. The trim removed 3 bases at V and 6 bases at J, leaving 7 bases unmatched.

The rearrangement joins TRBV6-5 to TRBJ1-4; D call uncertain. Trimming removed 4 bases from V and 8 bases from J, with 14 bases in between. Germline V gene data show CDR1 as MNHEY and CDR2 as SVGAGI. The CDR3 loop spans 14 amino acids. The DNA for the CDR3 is TGTGCCAGCAGTTCCTCCCGGGTGGAGGAAAAACTGTTTTTT. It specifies CASSSSRVEEKLFF.

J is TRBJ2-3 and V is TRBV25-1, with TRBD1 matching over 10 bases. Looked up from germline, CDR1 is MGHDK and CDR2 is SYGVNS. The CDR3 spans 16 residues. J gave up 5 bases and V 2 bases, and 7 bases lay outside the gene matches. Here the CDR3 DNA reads TGTGCCAGCAGTGAACTAGGGACAGGGGATGGAGATACGCAGTATTTT. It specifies CASSELGTGDGDTQYF. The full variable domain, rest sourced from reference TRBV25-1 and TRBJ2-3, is EADIYQTPRYLVIGTGKKITLECSQTMGHDKMYWYQQDPGMELHLIHYSYGVNSTEKGDLSSESTVSRIRTEHFPLTLESARPSHTSQYLCASSELGTGDGDTQYFGPGTRLTVL.

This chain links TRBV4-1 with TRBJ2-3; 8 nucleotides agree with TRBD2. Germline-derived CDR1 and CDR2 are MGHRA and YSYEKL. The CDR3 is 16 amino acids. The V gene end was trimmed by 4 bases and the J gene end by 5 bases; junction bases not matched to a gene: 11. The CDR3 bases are TGCGCCAGCAGCCTCGGATTAGAGCGGGAGATAGATACGCAGTATTTT. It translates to CASSLGLEREIDTQYF.

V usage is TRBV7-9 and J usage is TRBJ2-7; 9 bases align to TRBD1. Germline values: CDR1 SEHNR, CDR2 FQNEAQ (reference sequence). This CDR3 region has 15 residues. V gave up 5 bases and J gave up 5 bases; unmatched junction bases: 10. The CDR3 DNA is TGTGCCAGCAGCAGAACAGGGGGCAGCGTCAACGAGCAGTACTTC. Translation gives CASSRTGGSVNEQYF.

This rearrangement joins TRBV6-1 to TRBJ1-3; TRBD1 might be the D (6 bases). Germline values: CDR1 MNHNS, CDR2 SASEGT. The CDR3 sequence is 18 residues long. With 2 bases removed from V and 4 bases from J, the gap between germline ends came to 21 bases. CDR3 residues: CASSETVRATGLGNTIYF. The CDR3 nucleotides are TGTGCCAGCAGTGAAACAGTGAGGGCCACAGGGTTGGGAAACACCATATATTTT.

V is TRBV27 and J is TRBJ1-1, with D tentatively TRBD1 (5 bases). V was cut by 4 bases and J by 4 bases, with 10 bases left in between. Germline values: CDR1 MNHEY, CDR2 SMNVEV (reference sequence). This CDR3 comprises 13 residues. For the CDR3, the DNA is TGTGCCAGCAGTTCCGGGGGTGGCACTGAAGCTTTCTTT. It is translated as CASSSGGGTEAFF.

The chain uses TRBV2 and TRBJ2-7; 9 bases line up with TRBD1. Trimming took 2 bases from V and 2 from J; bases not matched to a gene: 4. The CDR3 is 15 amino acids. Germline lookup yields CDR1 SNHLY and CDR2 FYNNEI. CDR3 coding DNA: TGTGCCAGCAGTGAACCCCGGACAGGGGCCTACGAGCAGTACTTC. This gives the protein CASSEPRTGAYEQYF. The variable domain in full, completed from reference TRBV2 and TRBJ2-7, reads EPEVTQTPSHQVTQMGQEVILRCVPISNHLYFYWYRQILGQKVEFLVSFYNNEISEKSEIFDDQFSVERPDGSNFTLKIRSTKLEDSAMYFCASSEPRTGAYEQYFGPGTRLTVT.

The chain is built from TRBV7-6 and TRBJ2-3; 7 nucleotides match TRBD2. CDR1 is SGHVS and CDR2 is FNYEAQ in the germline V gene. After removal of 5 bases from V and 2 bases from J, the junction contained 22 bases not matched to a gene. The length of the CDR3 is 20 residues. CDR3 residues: CASSARLRDYSYSYTDTQYF. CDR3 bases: TGTGCCAGCAGCGCCCGCCTCCGGGACTACTCCTACTCATACACAGATACGCAGTATTTT.

The CDR3, as DNA: TGCAGCGTTTCCGAGATGAGGGGGGGCACTGAAGCTTTCTTT. The encoded protein is CSVSEMRGGTEAFF. The chain employs TRBV29-1 and TRBJ1-1; perhaps TRBD1 as D (6 bases). This CDR3 is built from 14 residues. Trimming cost V 5 bases and J 4 bases, with 17 bases left between them. Germline CDR1 reads SQVTM; CDR2 reads ANQGSEA.

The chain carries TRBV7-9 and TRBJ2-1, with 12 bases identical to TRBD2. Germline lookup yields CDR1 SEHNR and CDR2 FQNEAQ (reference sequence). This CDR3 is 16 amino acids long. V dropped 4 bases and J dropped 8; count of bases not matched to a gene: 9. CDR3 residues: CASSSRTSGIMDEQFF. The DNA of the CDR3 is TGTGCCAGCAGCTCTCGGACTAGCGGGATTATGGATGAGCAGTTCTTC. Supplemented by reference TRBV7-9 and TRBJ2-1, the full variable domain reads DTGVSQNPRHKITKRGQNVTFRCDPISEHNRLYWYRQTLGQGPEFLTYFQNEAQLEKSRLLSDRFSAERPKGSFSTLEIQRTEQGDSAMYLCASSSRTSGIMDEQFFGPGTRLTVL.

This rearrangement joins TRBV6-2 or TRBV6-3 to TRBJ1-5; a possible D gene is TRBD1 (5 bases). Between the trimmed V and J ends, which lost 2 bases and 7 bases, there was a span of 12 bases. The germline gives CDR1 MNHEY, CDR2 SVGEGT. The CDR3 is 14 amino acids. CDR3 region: CASSYDSTQQPQHF. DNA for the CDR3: TGTGCCAGCAGTTACGACAGTACTCAACAGCCCCAGCATTTT.

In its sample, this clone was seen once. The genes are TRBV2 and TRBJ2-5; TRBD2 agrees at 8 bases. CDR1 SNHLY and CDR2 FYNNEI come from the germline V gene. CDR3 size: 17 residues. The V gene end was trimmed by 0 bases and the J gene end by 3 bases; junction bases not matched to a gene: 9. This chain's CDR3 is CASSEASGGPAEETQYF. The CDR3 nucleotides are TGTGCCAGCAGTGAAGCTTCGGGGGGGCCCGCGGAAGAGACCCAGTACTTC.

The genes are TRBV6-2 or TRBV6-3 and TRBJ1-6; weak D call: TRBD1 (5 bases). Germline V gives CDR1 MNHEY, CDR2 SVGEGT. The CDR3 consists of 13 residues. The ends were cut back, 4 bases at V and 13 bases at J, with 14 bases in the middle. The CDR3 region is CASSSRDSSPLHF. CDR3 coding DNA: TGTGCCAGCAGTTCCCGCGACAGTTCCCCCCTCCACTTT.

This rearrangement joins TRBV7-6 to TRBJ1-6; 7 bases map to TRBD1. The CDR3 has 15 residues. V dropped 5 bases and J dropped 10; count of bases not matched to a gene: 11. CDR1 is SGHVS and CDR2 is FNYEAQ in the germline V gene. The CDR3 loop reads CASSPGQDLASPLHF. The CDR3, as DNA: TGTGCCAGCAGCCCCGGACAGGATTTAGCCTCACCCCTCCACTTT.

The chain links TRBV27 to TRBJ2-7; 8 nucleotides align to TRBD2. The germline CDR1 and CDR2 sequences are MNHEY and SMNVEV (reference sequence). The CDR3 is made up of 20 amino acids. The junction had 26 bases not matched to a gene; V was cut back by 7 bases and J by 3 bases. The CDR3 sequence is CASKPTPGLGARVRVYEQYF. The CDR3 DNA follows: TGTGCCAGCAAACCGACGCCGGGACTAGGAGCAAGGGTAAGGGTCTACGAGCAGTACTTC.

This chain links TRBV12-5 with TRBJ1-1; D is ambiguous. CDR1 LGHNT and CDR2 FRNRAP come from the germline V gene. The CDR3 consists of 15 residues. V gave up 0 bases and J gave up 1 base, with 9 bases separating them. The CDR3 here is CASGLVEAQNTEAFF. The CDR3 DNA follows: TGTGCTAGTGGTTTGGTAGAGGCCCAGAACACTGAAGCTTTCTTT.

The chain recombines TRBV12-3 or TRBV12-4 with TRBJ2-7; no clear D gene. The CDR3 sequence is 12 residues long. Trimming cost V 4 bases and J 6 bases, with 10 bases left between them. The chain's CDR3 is CASSSVPSEQYF. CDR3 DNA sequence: TGTGCCAGCAGTTCGGTTCCTTCCGAGCAGTACTTC.

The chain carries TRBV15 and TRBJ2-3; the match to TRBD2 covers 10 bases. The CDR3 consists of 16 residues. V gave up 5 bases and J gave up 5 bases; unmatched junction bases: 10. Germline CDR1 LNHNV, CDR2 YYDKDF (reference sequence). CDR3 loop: CATSRRRASGGDTQYF. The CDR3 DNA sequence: TGTGCCACCAGCCGGAGAAGGGCTAGCGGGGGAGATACGCAGTATTTT.

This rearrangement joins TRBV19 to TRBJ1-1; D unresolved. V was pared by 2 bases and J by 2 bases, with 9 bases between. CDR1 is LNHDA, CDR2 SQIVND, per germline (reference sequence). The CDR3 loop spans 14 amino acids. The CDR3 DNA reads TGTGCCAGTAGTATACCCCGGGGAAACACTGAAGCTTTCTTT. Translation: CASSIPRGNTEAFF. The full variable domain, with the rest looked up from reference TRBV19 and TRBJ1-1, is DGGITQSPKYLFRKEGQNVTLSCEQNLNHDAMYWYRQDPGQGLRLIYYSQIVNDFQKGDIAEGYSVSREKKESFPLTVTSAQKNPTAFYLCASSIPRGNTEAFFGQGTRLTVV.

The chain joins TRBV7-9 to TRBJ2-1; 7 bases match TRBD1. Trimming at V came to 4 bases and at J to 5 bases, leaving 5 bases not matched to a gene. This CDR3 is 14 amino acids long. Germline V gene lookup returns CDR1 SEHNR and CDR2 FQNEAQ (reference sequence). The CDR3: CASSSGTVNNEQFF. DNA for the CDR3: TGTGCCAGCAGCTCTGGGACAGTTAACAATGAGCAGTTCTTC.

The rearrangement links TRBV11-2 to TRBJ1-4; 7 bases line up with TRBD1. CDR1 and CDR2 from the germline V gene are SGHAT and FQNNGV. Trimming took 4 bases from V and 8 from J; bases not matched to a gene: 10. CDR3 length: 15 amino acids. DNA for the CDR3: TGTGCCAGCAGCTCCGTACAGGGGAAAGGAGAAAAACTGTTTTTT. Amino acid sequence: CASSSVQGKGEKLFF.

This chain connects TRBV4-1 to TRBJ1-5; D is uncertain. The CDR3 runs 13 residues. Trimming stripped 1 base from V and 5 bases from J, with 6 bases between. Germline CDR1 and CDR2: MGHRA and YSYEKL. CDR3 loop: CASSQAEDQPQHF. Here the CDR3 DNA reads TGCGCCAGCAGCCAAGCAGAGGATCAGCCCCAGCATTTT.

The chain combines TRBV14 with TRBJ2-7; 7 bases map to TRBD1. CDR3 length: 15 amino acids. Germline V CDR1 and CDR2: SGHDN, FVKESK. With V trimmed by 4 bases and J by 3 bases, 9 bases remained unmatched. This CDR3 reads CASSPNRGGGYEQYF. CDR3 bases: TGTGCCAGCAGCCCAAACAGGGGTGGAGGCTACGAGCAGTACTTC.

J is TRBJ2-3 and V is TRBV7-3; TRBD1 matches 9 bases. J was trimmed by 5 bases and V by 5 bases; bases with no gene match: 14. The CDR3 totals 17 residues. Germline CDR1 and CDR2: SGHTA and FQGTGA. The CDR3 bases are TGTGCCAGCAGCCAAACACGGACAGGGGATCCATTAGATACGCAGTATTTT. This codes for CASSQTRTGDPLDTQYF.

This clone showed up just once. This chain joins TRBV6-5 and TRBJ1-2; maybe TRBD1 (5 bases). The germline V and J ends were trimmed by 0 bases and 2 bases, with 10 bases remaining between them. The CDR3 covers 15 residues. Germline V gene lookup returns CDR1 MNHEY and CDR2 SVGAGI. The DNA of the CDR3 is TGTGCCAGCAGTTACTCGACGGCAGGGAACTATGGCTACACCTTC. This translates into CASSYSTAGNYGYTF.

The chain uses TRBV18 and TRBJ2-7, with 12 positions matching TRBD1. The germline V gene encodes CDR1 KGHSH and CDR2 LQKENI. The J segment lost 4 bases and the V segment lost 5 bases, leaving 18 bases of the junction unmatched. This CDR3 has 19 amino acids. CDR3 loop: CASSGVRSLGTGGRYEQYF. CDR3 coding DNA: TGTGCCAGCTCAGGAGTCCGTTCGTTGGGGACAGGGGGCAGGTACGAGCAGTACTTC.